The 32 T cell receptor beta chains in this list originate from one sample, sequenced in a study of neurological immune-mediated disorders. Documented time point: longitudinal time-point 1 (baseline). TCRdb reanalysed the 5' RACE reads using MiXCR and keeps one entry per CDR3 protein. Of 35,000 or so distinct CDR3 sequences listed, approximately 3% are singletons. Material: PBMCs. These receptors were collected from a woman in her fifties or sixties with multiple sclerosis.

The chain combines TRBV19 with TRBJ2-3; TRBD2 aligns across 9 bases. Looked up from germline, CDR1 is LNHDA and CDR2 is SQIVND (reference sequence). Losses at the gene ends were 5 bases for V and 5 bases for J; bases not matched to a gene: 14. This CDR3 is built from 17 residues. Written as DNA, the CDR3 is TGTGCCAGTAGTGGGCGGGGGGGCCAATGGGACAAAGATACGCAGTATTTT. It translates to CASSGRGGQWDKDTQYF.

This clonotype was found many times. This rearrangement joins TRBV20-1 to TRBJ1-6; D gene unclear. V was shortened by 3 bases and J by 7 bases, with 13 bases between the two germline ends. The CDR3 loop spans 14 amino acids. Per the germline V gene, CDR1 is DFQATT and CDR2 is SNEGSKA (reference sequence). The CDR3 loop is CSARMTTINSPLHF. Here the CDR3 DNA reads TGCAGTGCTAGGATGACTACTATAAATTCACCCCTCCACTTT.

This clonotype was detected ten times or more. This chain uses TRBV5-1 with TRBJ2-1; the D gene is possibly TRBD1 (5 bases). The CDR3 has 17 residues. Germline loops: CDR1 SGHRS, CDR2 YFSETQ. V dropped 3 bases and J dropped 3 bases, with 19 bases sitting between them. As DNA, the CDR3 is TGCGCCAGCAGCTCACAAGACAGTCCAAGGGTCTACAATGAGCAGTTCTTC. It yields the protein CASSSQDSPRVYNEQFF. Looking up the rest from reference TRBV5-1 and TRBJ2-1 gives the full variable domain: KAGVTQTPRYLIKTRGQQVTLSCSPISGHRSVSWYQQTPGQGLQFLFEYFSETQRNKGNFPGRFSGRQFSNSRSEMNVSTLELGDSALYLCASSSQDSPRVYNEQFFGPGTRLTVL.

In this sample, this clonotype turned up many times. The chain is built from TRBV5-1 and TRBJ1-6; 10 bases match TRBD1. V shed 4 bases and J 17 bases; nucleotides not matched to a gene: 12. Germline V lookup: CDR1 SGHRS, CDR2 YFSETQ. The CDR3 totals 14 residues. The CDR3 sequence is CASSQGQGKGRIHF. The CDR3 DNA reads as TGCGCCAGCAGCCAGGGACAGGGGAAAGGTAGGATCCACTTT. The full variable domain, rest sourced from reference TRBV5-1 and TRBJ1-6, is KAGVTQTPRYLIKTRGQQVTLSCSPISGHRSVSWYQQTPGQGLQFLFEYFSETQRNKGNFPGRFSGRQFSNSRSEMNVSTLELGDSALYLCASSQGQGKGRIHFGNGTRLTVT.

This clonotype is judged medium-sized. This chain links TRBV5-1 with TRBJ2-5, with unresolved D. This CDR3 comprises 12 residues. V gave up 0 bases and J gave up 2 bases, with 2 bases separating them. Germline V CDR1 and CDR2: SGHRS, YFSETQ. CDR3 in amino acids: CASSLDQETQYF. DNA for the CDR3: TGCGCCAGCAGCTTGGATCAAGAGACCCAGTACTTC.

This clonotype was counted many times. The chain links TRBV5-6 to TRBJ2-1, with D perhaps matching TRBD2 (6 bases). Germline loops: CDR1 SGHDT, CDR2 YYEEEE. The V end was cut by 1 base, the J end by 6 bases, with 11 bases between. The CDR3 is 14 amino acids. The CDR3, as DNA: TGTGCCAGCAGCTTGAATCCGGGGGTCAATGAGCAGTTCTTC. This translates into CASSLNPGVNEQFF. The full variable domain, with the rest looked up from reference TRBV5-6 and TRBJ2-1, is DAGVTQSPTHLIKTRGQQVTLRCSPKSGHDTVSWYQQALGQGPQFIFQYYEEEERQRGNFPDRFSGHQFPNYSSELNVNALLLGDSALYLCASSLNPGVNEQFFGPGTRLTVL.

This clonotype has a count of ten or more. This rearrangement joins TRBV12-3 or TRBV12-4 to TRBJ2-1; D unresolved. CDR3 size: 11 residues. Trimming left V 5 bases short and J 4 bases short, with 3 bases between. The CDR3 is CASSTYNEQFF. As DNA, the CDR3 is TGTGCCAGCAGTACATACAATGAGCAGTTCTTC.

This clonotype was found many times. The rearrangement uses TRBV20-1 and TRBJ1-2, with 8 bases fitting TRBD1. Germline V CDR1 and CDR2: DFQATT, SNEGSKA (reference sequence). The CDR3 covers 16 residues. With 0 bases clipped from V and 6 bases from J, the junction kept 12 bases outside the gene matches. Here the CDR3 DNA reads TGCAGTGCTAGAGATCTCGGGACAGGAAGCTCCGATGGCTACACCTTC. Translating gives CSARDLGTGSSDGYTF.

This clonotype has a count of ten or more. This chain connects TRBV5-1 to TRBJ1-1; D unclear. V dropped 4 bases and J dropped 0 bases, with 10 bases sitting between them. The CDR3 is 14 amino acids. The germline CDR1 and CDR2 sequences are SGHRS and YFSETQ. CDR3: CASSHLGVNTEAFF. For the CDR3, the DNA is TGCGCCAGCAGCCACCTCGGGGTGAACACTGAAGCTTTCTTT. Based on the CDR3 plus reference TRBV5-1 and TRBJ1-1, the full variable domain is KAGVTQTPRYLIKTRGQQVTLSCSPISGHRSVSWYQQTPGQGLQFLFEYFSETQRNKGNFPGRFSGRQFSNSRSEMNVSTLELGDSALYLCASSHLGVNTEAFFGQGTRLTVV.

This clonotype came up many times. CDR3 sequence reads: CSAHVVGQSKNIQYF. CDR3 DNA: TGCAGTGCTCACGTTGTGGGGCAGAGTAAAAACATTCAGTACTTC. The chain uses TRBV20-1 and TRBJ2-4; D perhaps matches TRBD1 (5 bases). CDR3 length: 15 residues. The V gene's germline CDR1 is DFQATT and CDR2 SNEGSKA (reference sequence). V was cut by 5 bases and J by 4 bases, with 18 bases left in between.

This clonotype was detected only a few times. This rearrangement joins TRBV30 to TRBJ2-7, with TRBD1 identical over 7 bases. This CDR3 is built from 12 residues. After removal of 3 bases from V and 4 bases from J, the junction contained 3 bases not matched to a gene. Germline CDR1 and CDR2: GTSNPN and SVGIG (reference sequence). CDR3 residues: CAWRTGNYEQYF. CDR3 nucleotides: TGTGCCTGGAGGACAGGGAATTACGAGCAGTACTTC.

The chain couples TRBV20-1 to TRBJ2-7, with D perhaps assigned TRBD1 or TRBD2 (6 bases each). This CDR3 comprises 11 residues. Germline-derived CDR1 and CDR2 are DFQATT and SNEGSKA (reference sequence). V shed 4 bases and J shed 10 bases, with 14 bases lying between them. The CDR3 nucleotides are TGCAGTGCTATCGCCCCCGGGGGCCAGTACTTC. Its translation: CSAIAPGGQYF.

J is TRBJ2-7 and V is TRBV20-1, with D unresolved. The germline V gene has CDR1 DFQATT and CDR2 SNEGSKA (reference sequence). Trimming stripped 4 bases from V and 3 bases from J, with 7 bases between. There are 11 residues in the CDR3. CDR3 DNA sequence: TGCAGTGCTATACGCGGCTACGAGCAGTACTTC. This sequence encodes CSAIRGYEQYF.

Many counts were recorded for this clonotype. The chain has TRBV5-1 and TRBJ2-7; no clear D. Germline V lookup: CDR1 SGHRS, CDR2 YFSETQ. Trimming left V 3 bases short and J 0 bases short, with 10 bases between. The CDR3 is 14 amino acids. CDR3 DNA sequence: TGCGCCAGCAGCTGGGCCAATGCCTCCTACGAGCAGTACTTC. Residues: CASSWANASYEQYF.

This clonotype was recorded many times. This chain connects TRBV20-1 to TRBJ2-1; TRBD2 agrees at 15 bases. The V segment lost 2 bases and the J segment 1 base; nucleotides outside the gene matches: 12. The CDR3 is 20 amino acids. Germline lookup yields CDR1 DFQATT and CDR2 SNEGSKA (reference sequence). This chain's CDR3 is CSARRQDGLAGGRSYNEQFF. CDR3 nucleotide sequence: TGCAGTGCTAGACGTCAGGACGGACTAGCGGGGGGGCGGTCCTACAATGAGCAGTTCTTC.

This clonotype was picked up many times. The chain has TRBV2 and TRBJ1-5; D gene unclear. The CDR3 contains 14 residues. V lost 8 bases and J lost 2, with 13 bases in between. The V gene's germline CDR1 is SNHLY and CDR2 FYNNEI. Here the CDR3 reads CASQEGVGNQPQHF. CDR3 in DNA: TGTGCCAGCCAGGAGGGAGTTGGCAATCAGCCCCAGCATTTT.

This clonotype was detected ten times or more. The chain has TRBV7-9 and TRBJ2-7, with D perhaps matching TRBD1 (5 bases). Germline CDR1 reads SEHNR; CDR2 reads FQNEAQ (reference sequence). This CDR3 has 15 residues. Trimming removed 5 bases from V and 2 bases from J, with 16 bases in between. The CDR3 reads CASSPRGFATYEQYF. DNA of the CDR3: TGTGCCAGCAGCCCAAGGGGTTTTGCCACCTACGAGCAGTACTTC.

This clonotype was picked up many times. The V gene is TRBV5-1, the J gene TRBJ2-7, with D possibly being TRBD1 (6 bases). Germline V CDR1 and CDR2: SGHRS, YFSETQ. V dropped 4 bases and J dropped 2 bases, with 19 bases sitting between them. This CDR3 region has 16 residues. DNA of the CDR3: TGCGCCAGCAGCGAGACCTACAGGGCCGCTACCTACGAGCAGTACTTC. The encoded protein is CASSETYRAATYEQYF.

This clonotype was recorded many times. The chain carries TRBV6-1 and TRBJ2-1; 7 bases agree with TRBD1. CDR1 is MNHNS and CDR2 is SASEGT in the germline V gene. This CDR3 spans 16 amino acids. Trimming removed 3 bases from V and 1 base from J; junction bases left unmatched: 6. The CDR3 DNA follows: TGTGCCAGCAGTGACCTGGACAGGACTTCCTACAATGAGCAGTTCTTC. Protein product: CASSDLDRTSYNEQFF.

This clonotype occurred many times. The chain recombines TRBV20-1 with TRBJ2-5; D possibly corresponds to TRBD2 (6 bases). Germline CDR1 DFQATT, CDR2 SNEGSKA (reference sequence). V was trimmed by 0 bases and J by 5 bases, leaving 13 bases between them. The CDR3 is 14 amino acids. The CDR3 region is CSARDFWEAETQYF. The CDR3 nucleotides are TGCAGTGCTAGAGATTTTTGGGAGGCGGAGACCCAGTACTTC.

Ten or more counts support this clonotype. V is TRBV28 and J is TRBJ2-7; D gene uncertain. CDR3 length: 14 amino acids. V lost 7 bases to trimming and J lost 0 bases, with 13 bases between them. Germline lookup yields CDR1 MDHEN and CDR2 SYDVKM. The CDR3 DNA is TGTGCCAGCACCTATCTTGGGTCCTCCTACGAGCAGTACTTC. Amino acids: CASTYLGSSYEQYF.

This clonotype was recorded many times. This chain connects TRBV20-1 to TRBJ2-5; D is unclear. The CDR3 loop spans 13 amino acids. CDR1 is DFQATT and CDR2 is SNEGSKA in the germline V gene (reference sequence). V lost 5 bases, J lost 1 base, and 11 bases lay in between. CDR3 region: CSAFSATQETQYF. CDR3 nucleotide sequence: TGCAGTGCTTTTTCGGCCACCCAAGAGACCCAGTACTTC.

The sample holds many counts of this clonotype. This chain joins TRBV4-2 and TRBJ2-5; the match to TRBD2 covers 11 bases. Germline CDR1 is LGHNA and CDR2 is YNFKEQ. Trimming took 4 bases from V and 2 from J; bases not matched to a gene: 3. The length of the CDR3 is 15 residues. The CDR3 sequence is CASSLGTSGQETQYF. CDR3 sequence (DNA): TGTGCCAGCAGCCTGGGGACTAGCGGACAAGAGACCCAGTACTTC.

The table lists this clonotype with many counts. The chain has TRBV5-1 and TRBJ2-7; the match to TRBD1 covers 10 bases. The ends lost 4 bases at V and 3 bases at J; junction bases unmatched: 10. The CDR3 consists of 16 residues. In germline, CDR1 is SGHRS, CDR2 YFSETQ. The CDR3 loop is CASSATGTGVNYEQYF. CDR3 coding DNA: TGCGCCAGCAGCGCGACCGGGACAGGGGTTAACTACGAGCAGTACTTC.

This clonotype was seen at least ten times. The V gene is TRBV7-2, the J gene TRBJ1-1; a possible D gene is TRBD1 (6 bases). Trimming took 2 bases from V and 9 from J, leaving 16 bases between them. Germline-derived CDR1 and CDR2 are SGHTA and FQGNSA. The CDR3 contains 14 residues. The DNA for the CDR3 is TGTGCCAGCAGCTTAAAGTCGACCGGGACACAAGCTTTCTTT. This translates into CASSLKSTGTQAFF.

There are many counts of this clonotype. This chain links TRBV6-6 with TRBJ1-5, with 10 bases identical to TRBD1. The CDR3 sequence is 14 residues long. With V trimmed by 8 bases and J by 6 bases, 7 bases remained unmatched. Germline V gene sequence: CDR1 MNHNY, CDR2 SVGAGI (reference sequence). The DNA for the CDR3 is TGTGCCAGCGTCGGGACAGGGGTCATTCAGCCCCAGCATTTT. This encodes CASVGTGVIQPQHF.

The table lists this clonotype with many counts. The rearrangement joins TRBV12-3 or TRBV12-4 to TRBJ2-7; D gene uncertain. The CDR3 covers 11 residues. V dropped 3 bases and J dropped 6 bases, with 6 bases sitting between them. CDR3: CASSFSGEQYF. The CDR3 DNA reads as TGTGCCAGCAGTTTCTCGGGCGAGCAGTACTTC.

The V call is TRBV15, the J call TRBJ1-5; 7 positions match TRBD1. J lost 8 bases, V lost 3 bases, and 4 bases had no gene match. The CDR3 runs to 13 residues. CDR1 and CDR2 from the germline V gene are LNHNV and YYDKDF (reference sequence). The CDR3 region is CATSSNRGKPQHF. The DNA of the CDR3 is TGTGCCACCAGCAGTAACAGGGGAAAGCCCCAGCATTTT.

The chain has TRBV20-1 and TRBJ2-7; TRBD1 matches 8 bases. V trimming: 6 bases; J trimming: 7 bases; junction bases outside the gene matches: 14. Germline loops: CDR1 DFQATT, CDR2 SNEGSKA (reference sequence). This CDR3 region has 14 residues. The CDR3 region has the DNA TGCAGTGCCTTCGGCCAGGGGGCCGGAAAAGAGCAGTACTTC. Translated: CSAFGQGAGKEQYF.

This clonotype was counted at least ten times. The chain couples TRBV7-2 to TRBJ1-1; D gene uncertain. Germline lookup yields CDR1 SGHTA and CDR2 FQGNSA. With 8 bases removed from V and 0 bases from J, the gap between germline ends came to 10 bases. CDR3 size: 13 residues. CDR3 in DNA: TGTGCCAGCGGAGTCGGGGTGAACACTGAAGCTTTCTTT. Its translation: CASGVGVNTEAFF.

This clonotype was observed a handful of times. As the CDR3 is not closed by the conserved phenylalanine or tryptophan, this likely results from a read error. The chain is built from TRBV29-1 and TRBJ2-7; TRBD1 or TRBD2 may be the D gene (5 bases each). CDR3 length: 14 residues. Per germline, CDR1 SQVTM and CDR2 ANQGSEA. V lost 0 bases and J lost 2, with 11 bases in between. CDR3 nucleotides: TGCAGCGTTGAAGATCCCAGGGACCCCTACGAGCAGTACAAC. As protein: CSVEDPRDPYEQYN.

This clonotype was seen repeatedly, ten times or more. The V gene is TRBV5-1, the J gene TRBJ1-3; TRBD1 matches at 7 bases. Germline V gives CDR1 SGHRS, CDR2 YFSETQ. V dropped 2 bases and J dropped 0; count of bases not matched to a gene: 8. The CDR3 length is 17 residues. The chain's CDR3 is CASSLTTGSHSGNTIYF. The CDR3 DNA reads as TGCGCCAGCAGCTTAACGACAGGGTCACACTCTGGAAACACCATATATTTT.